This TCR beta chain was identified in a study of regulatory T cells in long-lasting Graves disease. Deletions cut 3 bases from V and 3 bases from J, with 9 bases between. There are 13 residues in the CDR3. The time point is: newly diagnosed GD, antithyroid drugs for less than 3 months. PBMC RNA was the source of the TCR library. The patients were drawn from one endocrinology department in Xi'an, China. From each patient, roughly 9 milliliters of peripheral blood was drawn and collected into an EDTA anticoagulant tube. This clonotype was counted at least ten times. Through Arm-PCR of CDR3 regions and iRepertoire HTBI primers, TCR beta libraries were built. TCRdb itself ran the multiplex PCR reads through MiXCR, one entry per CDR3 protein. The table has approximately 350,000 distinct CDR3 sequences, about 10% seen once; the top ten hold under 20%. A further study also used this sample, focusing on T cells in Graves' hyperthyroidism and ophthalmopathy. That work contributes: Blood also carried most thyroid clonotypes expanded above 0.001.

V gene TRBV12-3 or TRBV12-4 combines with J gene TRBJ2-7; TRBD2 might be the D (5 bases). The material was peripheral blood mononuclear cells (PBMCs), obtained at new diagnosis, from a patient treated with antithyroid drugs. The clonotype comes from a woman aged 18-30 years with Graves disease. CDR3 loop: CASSFGEHYEQYV. CDR3 nucleotide sequence: TGTGCCAGCAGTTTTGGGGAGCACTACGAGCAGTACGTC.